One TCR beta chain is described in this entry. The data derive from a study of blood T cells in healthy people across ages. Ranging in age from about 6 to 90, the donors were healthy Caucasian individuals from Russia. Germline V gene data show CDR1 as SEHNR and CDR2 as FQNEAQ (reference sequence). The CDR3 contains 14 residues. With 7 bases clipped from V and 7 bases from J, the junction kept 9 bases outside the gene matches. Together with a sample-barcoded 5' primer, a J-beta primer mix was included in a second PCR lasting 7 to 11 cycles. TCRdb re-called the 5' RACE reads through MiXCR, storing one row per CDR3 protein. Here the sample spans about 720,000 distinct CDR3 sequences, 25% being singletons. The same specimen was also included in a second study, on T cells of mothers and their children. That study adds: Extraction yielded RNA that went, in full, into cDNA synthesis at about 1.5 ug per 15 ul. Mothers gave over 8.5 million TCR beta CDR3 reads each, and children some 3 million each. Mothers and children who were related shared slightly more overlap than unrelated pairs, but not significantly more.

The sequence was collected from a boy aged 5-17 years in good health. The source material was blood. The V call is TRBV7-9, the J call TRBJ1-4, with TRBD1 matching over 7 bases. The CDR3 here is CASNRTTGAEKLFF. The CDR3 nucleotides are TGTGCCAGCAACCGGACAACAGGGGCTGAAAAACTGTTTTTT.